This T cell receptor (beta chain) was documented in a study of cytomegalovirus exposure and HLA in healthy donors. Germline V gene data show CDR1 as GTSNPN and CDR2 as SVGIG (reference sequence). The CDR3 contains 14 residues. Losses at the gene ends were 5 bases for V and 2 bases for J; bases not matched to a gene: 6. It was with 60 Vbeta and 13 Jbeta primers that the PCR ran. Profiled with immunoSEQ multiplex PCR; TCRdb holds only in-frame clones, not every one. The sample yields around 200,000 clones, around 77% seen once. The chain joins TRBV30 to TRBJ2-7; 10 nucleotides match TRBD2. The TCR sequence derives from a woman younger than 30 in good health and CMV-seronegative. Sequencing was done on a sample of PBMCs. The CDR3 loop reads CAWGSGRGTYEQYF. CDR3 nucleotide sequence: TGTGCCTGGGGCAGCGGGAGGGGCACCTACGAGCAGTACTTC.